This T cell receptor beta chain was captured by sequencing in a study of Ad26.COV2.S vaccination and SARS-CoV-2 variants. Study-wide background: A participant enrolled in the COV1001 Ad26.COV2.S trial arm provided the sample. Into the muscle, Ad26.COV2.S was dosed once or twice, 56 days apart.

Method: immunoSEQ multiplex PCR; TCRdb's copy keeps in-frame clones and lacks some. Of under 550,000 clones listed, around 87% are singletons. Treatment in this sample: over 15 received Ad26.COV2.S at low or high dose, single or two shots; about 5 received placebo; per-sample allocation not given. Sampling took place 63 days after the first vaccine or placebo injection. V lost 5 bases to trimming and J lost 2 bases, with 15 bases between them. CDR3 length: 15 residues. Looked up from germline, CDR1 is MGHRA and CDR2 is YSYEKL. This clonotype was sampled from a person between 18 and 65 years old who received the Ad26.COV2.S COVID-19 vaccine or a placebo. The chain combines TRBV4-1 with TRBJ1-1; D may be TRBD1 (6 bases). Sequencing was performed on peripheral blood, taken in a trial of Ad26.COV2.S vaccine versus placebo. In DNA, the CDR3 is TGCGCCAGCAGCATGGGGGCAGATCTAAACACTGAAGCTTTCTTT. It yields the protein CASSMGADLNTEAFF.